This passage covers 21 T cell receptor beta chains from one sample sequenced in a study of blood T cell repertoires in COVID-19. Method: immunoSEQ multiplex PCR; TCRdb's copy keeps in-frame clones and lacks some. The table lists around 200,000 clones, more than 75% of them singletons. Sequenced material: peripheral blood. These receptors were taken from a man between 35 and 55 years old with active or convalescent COVID-19.

The V and J genes are TRBV15 and TRBJ2-7, with D perhaps TRBD2 (5 bases). The germline V and J ends were trimmed by 4 bases and 7 bases, with 11 bases remaining between them. CDR1 LNHNV and CDR2 YYDKDF come from the germline V gene (reference sequence). The CDR3 spans 12 residues. This CDR3 reads CATSTGNSEQYF. CDR3 DNA: TGTGCCACCAGCACCGGGAACTCAGAGCAGTACTTC. Complete variable domain (other parts from reference TRBV15 and TRBJ2-7): DAMVIQNPRYQVTQFGKPVTLSCSQTLNHNVMYWYQQKSSQAPKLLFHYYDKDFNNEADTPDNFQSRRPNTSFCFLDIRSPGLGDTAMYLCATSTGNSEQYFGPGTRLTVT.

The rearrangement uses TRBV30 and TRBJ2-7; weak D call: TRBD2 (6 bases). The CDR3 length is 13 residues. The germline gives CDR1 GTSNPN, CDR2 SVGIG (reference sequence). Trimming pared 4 bases from V and 2 bases from J, leaving 12 bases between. The CDR3 here is CAWKGGATYEQYF. The CDR3, as DNA: TGTGCCTGGAAAGGAGGGGCGACCTACGAGCAGTACTTC. The whole variable domain, filled in from reference TRBV30 and TRBJ2-7, reads SQTIHQWPATLVQPVGSPLSLECTVEGTSNPNLYWYRQAAGRGLQLLFYSVGIGQISSEVPQNLSASRPQDRQFILSSKKLLLSDSGFYLCAWKGGATYEQYFGPGTRLTVT.

V and J are TRBV7-9 and TRBJ2-6; 7 nucleotides align to TRBD1. V lost 4 bases, J lost 2 bases, and 2 bases stayed unmatched. Per the germline V gene, CDR1 is SEHNR and CDR2 is FQNEAQ (reference sequence). The CDR3 is 15 residues long. CDR3 sequence: CASSSTGTGANVLTF. For the CDR3, the DNA is TGTGCCAGCAGCTCGACAGGGACTGGGGCCAACGTCCTGACTTTC.

The chain is built from TRBV2 and TRBJ2-2; a weak D match, TRBD1 (6 bases). CDR3 length equals 16 residues. Trimming removed 5 bases from V and 3 bases from J, with 16 bases in between. Germline lookup yields CDR1 SNHLY and CDR2 FYNNEI. This CDR3 is CASSPTGVSYTGELFF. As DNA, the CDR3 is TGTGCCAGCAGTCCGACAGGAGTATCCTACACCGGGGAGCTGTTTTTT.

This rearrangement joins TRBV18 to TRBJ2-1; TRBD2 matches 7 bases. V was clipped by 3 bases and J by 2 bases; unmatched bases: 7. The germline V gene encodes CDR1 KGHSH and CDR2 LQKENI. CDR3 size: 16 residues. The CDR3, as DNA: TGTGCCAGCTCACCCCCTCTAGCGGAAGCCTACAATGAGCAGTTCTTC. It codes for CASSPPLAEAYNEQFF.

The rearrangement joins TRBV12-3 or TRBV12-4 to TRBJ1-2; 9 bases align to TRBD1. The V and J ends lost 6 bases and 8 bases, in that order; junction bases with no gene match: 7. The CDR3 spans 13 residues. The CDR3, as DNA: TGTGCCAGCAGCCGCCGGACAGGGGAAGGCTACACCTTC. Translation: CASSRRTGEGYTF.

The chain recombines TRBV18 with TRBJ1-1; 8 bases are shared with TRBD1. Germline trimming cut 3 bases from V and 5 bases from J; bases unmatched to any gene: 11. Germline CDR1 is KGHSH and CDR2 is LQKENI. CDR3 size: 16 residues. The CDR3 loop is CASSPLGQGARTEAFF. Here the CDR3 DNA reads TGTGCCAGCTCACCTCTGGGGCAGGGGGCGAGAACTGAAGCTTTCTTT.

This chain joins TRBV18 and TRBJ2-2, with 7 bases that match TRBD1. V lost 2 bases to trimming and J lost 1 base; unmatched junction nucleotides: 4. The CDR3 is 16 amino acids. Germline loops: CDR1 KGHSH, CDR2 LQKENI. The CDR3 nucleotides read TGTGCCAGCTCACCAAGAGACAGGGAGAACACCGGGGAGCTGTTTTTT. As protein: CASSPRDRENTGELFF.

The V and J genes are TRBV7-3 and TRBJ1-1; no firm D call. Germline assignment: CDR1 SGHTA and CDR2 FQGTGA. CDR3 length: 13 residues. Between the trimmed V and J ends, which lost 2 bases and 0 bases, there was a span of 4 bases. The CDR3 coding sequence is TGTGCCAGCAGCTTATCCATGAACACTGAAGCTTTCTTT. It yields the protein CASSLSMNTEAFF.

The gene calls are TRBV3-1 (or the pseudogene TRBV3-2) and TRBJ2-7; D call uncertain. Germline V gene data show CDR1 as LGHDT and CDR2 as YNNKEL (reference sequence). This CDR3 comprises 14 residues. The V end was cut by 5 bases, the J end by 4 bases, with 15 bases between. In DNA, the CDR3 is TGTGCCAGCAGCACAGTGACAAGTATTTACGAGCAGTACTTC. This encodes CASSTVTSIYEQYF.

The chain is built from TRBV15 and TRBJ2-7; 8 bases match TRBD1. Germline CDR1 and CDR2: LNHNV and YYDKDF (reference sequence). J was trimmed by 1 base and V by 0 bases; bases with no gene match: 2. CDR3 length: 15 residues. CDR3 coding DNA: TGTGCCACCAGCAGAGATCGGACAGGGTCCTACGAGCAGTACTTC. Amino acid sequence: CATSRDRTGSYEQYF.

This rearrangement joins TRBV25-1 to TRBJ2-1; 11 bases map to TRBD2. Germline V gene sequence: CDR1 MGHDK, CDR2 SYGVNS. The CDR3 has 16 residues. V was pared by 4 bases and J by 4 bases, with 6 bases of the junction left unmatched. The CDR3 sequence is CASSAQGLAAYNEQFF. CDR3 sequence (DNA): TGTGCCAGCAGTGCCCAGGGACTAGCGGCGTACAATGAGCAGTTCTTC.

V gene TRBV19 combines with J gene TRBJ1-4; the D gene is possibly TRBD1 (5 bases). The CDR3 sequence is 15 residues long. Germline V gives CDR1 LNHDA, CDR2 SQIVND (reference sequence). Trimming stripped 3 bases from V and 4 bases from J, with 12 bases between. The CDR3 spells CASSIPGLGNEKLFF. CDR3 DNA sequence: TGTGCCAGTAGTATTCCGGGACTCGGTAATGAAAAACTGTTTTTT.

The V gene is TRBV5-4, the J gene TRBJ1-2; 9 bases map to TRBD1. Germline lookup yields CDR1 SGHNT and CDR2 YYREEE (reference sequence). This CDR3 spans 16 amino acids. V was pared by 0 bases and J by 5 bases, with 8 bases of the junction left unmatched. DNA of the CDR3: TGTGCCAGCAGCTTGGGGTCCCTACAGGGGGCTTATGGCTACACCTTC. As protein: CASSLGSLQGAYGYTF. Using reference TRBV5-4 and TRBJ1-2 for the parts outside the CDR3, the full variable domain is ETGVTQSPTHLIKTRGQQVTLRCSSQSGHNTVSWYQQALGQGPQFIFQYYREEENGRGNFPPRFSGLQFPNYSSELNVNALELDDSALYLCASSLGSLQGAYGYTFGSGTRLTVV.

This clone is a singleton in its sample. The sample holds other DNA sequences that translate to the same CDR3. V gene TRBV5-1 combines with J gene TRBJ2-7, with 7 bases matching TRBD2. The CDR3 spans 14 residues. Trimming at V came to 0 bases and at J to 0 bases, leaving 0 bases not matched to a gene. Looked up from germline, CDR1 is SGHRS and CDR2 is YFSETQ. The CDR3 is CASSLGGSSYEQYF. The DNA for the CDR3 is TGCGCCAGCAGCTTGGGCGGGAGCTCCTACGAGCAGTACTTC.

The rearrangement links TRBV10-3 to TRBJ1-6; D gene unclear. The germline V gene has CDR1 ENHRY and CDR2 SYGVKD. CDR3 size: 16 residues. Deletions cut 3 bases from V and 0 bases from J, with 9 bases between. The DNA of the CDR3 is TGTGCCATCAGTGAAAGACGGAGCTCCTATAATTCACCCCTCCACTTT. This encodes CAISERRSSYNSPLHF.

This clone came up once. V and J are TRBV29-1 and TRBJ1-4, with 7 bases identical to TRBD1. CDR1 is SQVTM and CDR2 is ANQGSEA in the germline V gene. The CDR3 is made up of 14 amino acids. CDR3 nucleotide sequence: TGCAGTGCGGGGACAGCTGCAACTAATGAAAAACTGTTTTTT. Its translation is CSAGTAATNEKLFF.

The CDR3 nucleotides read TGCAGCGTTGGCCGGGGAGGCTATGGCTACACCTTC. The encoded protein is CSVGRGGYGYTF. This chain links TRBV29-1 with TRBJ1-2; no clear D. Trimming shortened V by 4 bases and J by 4 bases, and 10 bases separated the two germline ends. This CDR3 has 12 residues. Germline CDR1 is SQVTM and CDR2 is ANQGSEA. Variable domain in full (rest from reference TRBV29-1 and TRBJ1-2): SAVISQKPSRDICQRGTSLTIQCQVDSQVTMMFWYRQQPGQSLTLIATANQGSEATYESGFVIDKFPISRPNLTFSTLTVSNMSPEDSSIYLCSVGRGGYGYTFGSGTRLTVV.

The V and J genes are TRBV6-6 and TRBJ2-7; 10 nucleotides line up with TRBD1. The J segment lost 4 bases and the V segment lost 11 bases, leaving 8 bases of the junction unmatched. This CDR3 is 13 amino acids long. From germline, CDR1 is MNHNY and CDR2 SVGAGI (reference sequence). The CDR3 is CAVHRDRGYEQYF. The CDR3 DNA reads as TGTGCCGTACACCGGGACAGGGGTTACGAGCAGTACTTC.

The chain employs TRBV11-3 and TRBJ2-7; D not resolved. Germline-derived CDR1 and CDR2 are SGHNT and YENEEA. The CDR3 is 13 residues long. The germline V and J ends were trimmed by 5 bases and 3 bases, with 11 bases remaining between them. The DNA for the CDR3 is TGTGCCAGCAGCCCTCGGTCGGGCTACGAGCAGTACTTC. Protein: CASSPRSGYEQYF.

This clone turned up a few times. The J gene is TRBJ1-5, the V gene TRBV21-1; the listed D gene, TRBD1, was not tested against the DNA. TRBV21-1 counts as a pseudogene. The CDR3 has 13 residues. The CDR3 reads CAKQGGYNQPQHF. CDR3 coding DNA: TGTGCAAAGCAAGGGGGATATAATCAGCCCCAGCATTTT.